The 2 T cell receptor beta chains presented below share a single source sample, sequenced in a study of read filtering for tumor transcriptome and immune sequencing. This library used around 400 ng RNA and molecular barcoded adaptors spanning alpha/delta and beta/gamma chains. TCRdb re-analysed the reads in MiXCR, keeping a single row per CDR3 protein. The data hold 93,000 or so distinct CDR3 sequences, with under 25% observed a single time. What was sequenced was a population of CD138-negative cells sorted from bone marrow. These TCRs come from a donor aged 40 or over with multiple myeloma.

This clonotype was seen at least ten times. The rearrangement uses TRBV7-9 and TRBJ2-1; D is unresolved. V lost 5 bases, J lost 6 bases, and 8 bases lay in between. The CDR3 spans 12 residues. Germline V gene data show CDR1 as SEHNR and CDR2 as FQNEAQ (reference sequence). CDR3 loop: CASSPGPNEQFF. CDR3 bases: TGTGCCAGCAGCCCCGGGCCCAATGAGCAGTTCTTC.

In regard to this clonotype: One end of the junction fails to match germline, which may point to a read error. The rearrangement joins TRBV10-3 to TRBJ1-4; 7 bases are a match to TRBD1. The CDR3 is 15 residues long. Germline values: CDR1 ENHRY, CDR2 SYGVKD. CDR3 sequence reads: CAISDGTVANEKPFF. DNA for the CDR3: TGTGCCATCAGTGACGGGACAGTCGCTAATGAAAAACCGTTTTTT.